This T cell receptor (beta chain) was sequenced in a study of shared clonotypes between healthy human individuals. Study results and limitations: Relative to memory subsets, naive subsets generally showed larger estimated richness.

This clone was detected only once. As yet, its antigen is unknown. The final CDR3 position lacks the conserved phenylalanine or tryptophan, pointing to a likely read error. The limits of the CDR3 on the DNA are not certain, so only TCRdb's listed CDR3 is given. The V gene's germline CDR1 is SGHTS and CDR2 YDEGEE. A total of 9 residues make up the CDR3, ends included. CD45RO negativity and positive selection for CCR7 defined naive CD8 cells, a population that excluded terminally differentiated effector memory CD45RA+ cells. Measured with immunoSEQ multiplex PCR; TCRdb has only the in-frame clones, and not every one. The sample comprises 2 million to 2.5 million clones, about 95% of which are singletons, and more than 0.95% rests with the top ten.

The chain links TRBV5-8 to TRBJ1-5; TRBD1 is taken as the D call from the table, unchecked against the DNA. The TCR was taken from a man between 18 and 29 years old in good health. Sequencing input: naive CD8+ T cells sorted from blood. The CDR3 spells CASSLKGAP.